These 26 T cell receptor beta chains came from one sample sequenced in a study of CD8 T cells in ankylosing spondylitis. TCRdb called the 5' RACE reads again in MiXCR, with one record for every CDR3 protein. The sample comprises fewer than 250,000 distinct CDR3 sequences, over 9.5% of which are singletons, and about a fifth rests with the top ten. Sequences were obtained from blood, either unsorted or a sorted T cell fraction (not recorded which). Receptor source: a male donor with ankylosing spondylitis or in good health (not recorded which).

This chain links TRBV11-2 with TRBJ2-5; D may match TRBD1 or TRBD2 (5 bases each). The germline V gene has CDR1 SGHAT and CDR2 FQNNGV. This CDR3 comprises 15 residues. Between the trimmed V and J ends, which lost 6 bases and 2 bases, there was a span of 16 bases. The CDR3 region is CASRSFTGRQETQYF. CDR3 nucleotides: TGTGCCAGCAGAAGTTTCACGGGGCGACAAGAGACCCAGTACTTC. The whole variable domain, remainder taken from reference TRBV11-2 and TRBJ2-5, is EAGVAQSPRYKIIEKRQSVAFWCNPISGHATLYWYQQILGQGPKLLIQFQNNGVVDDSQLPKDRFSAERLKGVDSTLKIQPAKLEDSAVYLCASRSFTGRQETQYFGPGTRLLVL.

This clonotype has at least ten counts. The chain has TRBV29-1 and TRBJ1-2; a weak D match, TRBD1 (5 bases). CDR1 and CDR2 (germline): SQVTM, ANQGSEA. The CDR3 totals 13 residues. V gave up 3 bases and J gave up 0 bases, with 8 bases separating them. The CDR3 sequence is CSVEPGPNYGYTF. CDR3 DNA sequence: TGCAGCGTTGAGCCGGGGCCTAACTATGGCTACACCTTC.

This clonotype was recorded a few times. A read error may explain this, as a much larger clone is one base away. The J gene is TRBJ1-2, the V gene TRBV5-1; no clear D. The CDR3 is made up of 14 amino acids. Germline assignment: CDR1 SGHRS and CDR2 YFSETQ. Written as DNA, the CDR3 is TGCGCCAGCAGCTTGGATGGTTCTAACTATGGCTACCCCTTC. This codes for CASSLDGSNYGYPF.

The chain is built from TRBV5-1 and TRBJ1-6, with unresolved D. The CDR3 contains 17 residues. Trimming removed 4 bases at V and 9 bases at J, with 23 bases between. Per the germline V gene, CDR1 is SGHRS and CDR2 is YFSETQ. The chain's CDR3 is CASSPSWVSRIGSPLHF. In DNA form, the CDR3 reads TGCGCCAGCAGCCCGAGCTGGGTTTCGAGAATTGGTTCACCCCTCCACTTT.

A word on this clonotype: With a much larger clone just one base away, this may be a read error. The chain joins TRBV7-9 to TRBJ2-7; weak D call: TRBD1 (6 bases). Trimming stripped 3 bases from V and 9 bases from J, with 9 bases between. Germline assignment: CDR1 SEHNR and CDR2 FQNEAQ (reference sequence). The CDR3 extends over 11 amino acids. CDR3 sequence: CASSLQGLQYF. The CDR3 coding sequence is TGTGCCAGCAGCTTGCAGGGGCTGCAGTACTTC.

The chain uses TRBV20-1 and TRBJ2-3, with 8 positions matching TRBD1. This CDR3 has 15 residues. CDR1 is DFQATT, CDR2 SNEGSKA, per germline (reference sequence). V lost 2 bases, J lost 4 bases, and 8 bases stayed unmatched. CDR3 amino acids: CSARPWRTGPDTQYF. CDR3 nucleotides: TGCAGTGCTAGACCCTGGCGGACAGGGCCAGATACGCAGTATTTT.

V gene TRBV9 combines with J gene TRBJ1-5; D call uncertain. The V and J ends lost 6 bases and 1 base respectively, with 20 bases between them. The CDR3 sequence is 17 residues long. Germline CDR1 reads SGDLS; CDR2 reads YYNGEE. The CDR3 bases are TGTGCCAGCAATCAAGATAGGGTTGGAAAAAGCAATCAGCCCCAGCATTTT. This encodes CASNQDRVGKSNQPQHF.

The chain couples TRBV10-3 to TRBJ2-7; perhaps TRBD2 as D (6 bases). Germline V lookup: CDR1 ENHRY, CDR2 SYGVKD. The CDR3 spans 13 residues. The V and J ends lost 7 bases and 6 bases respectively, with 16 bases between them. CDR3 DNA: TGTGCCATCAAGATCGGGGAGGAGGCCGAGCAGTACTTC. This codes for CAIKIGEEAEQYF.

This clonotype came up many times. The rearrangement links TRBV7-8 to TRBJ2-5; 9 bases are a match to TRBD2. The J segment lost 2 bases and the V segment lost 5 bases, leaving 9 bases of the junction unmatched. Germline CDR1 SGHVS, CDR2 FQNEAQ. This CDR3 is 16 amino acids long. The CDR3 protein is CASSILSGGAQETQYF. The CDR3 DNA sequence: TGTGCCAGCAGCATTCTTAGCGGGGGCGCACAAGAGACCCAGTACTTC.

This clonotype was observed many times. V gene TRBV28 combines with J gene TRBJ2-3; tentatively, D is TRBD1 or TRBD2 (5 bases each). The CDR3 length is 14 residues. The V end lost 4 bases, the J end lost 2 bases, and 10 bases lay between the germline ends. Germline loops: CDR1 MDHEN, CDR2 SYDVKM. CDR3: CASSSGPVTDTQYF. As DNA, the CDR3 is TGTGCCAGCAGTTCGGGGCCCGTCACAGATACGCAGTATTTT.

This chain links TRBV20-1 with TRBJ2-1; 9 bases match TRBD1. This CDR3 has 13 residues. V lost 5 bases and J lost 8; bases outside the gene matches: 7. Germline CDR1 reads DFQATT; CDR2 reads SNEGSKA (reference sequence). CDR3 sequence reads: CSAPRQGVYEQFF. DNA of the CDR3: TGCAGTGCTCCCCGACAGGGGGTCTATGAGCAGTTCTTC.

With regard to this clonotype: This may arise from a read error, as a much more abundant clone is one base away. CDR3 sequence reads: CASTLGGRVLLGQETRYF. The CDR3 nucleotides are TGCGCCAGCACCCTCGGAGGCAGGGTCTTATTGGGGCAAGAGACCCGGTACTTC. The chain employs TRBV5-1 and TRBJ2-5; the D call may be TRBD1 or TRBD2 (5 bases each). The CDR3 is 18 amino acids. Germline V gene sequence: CDR1 SGHRS, CDR2 YFSETQ.

As for this clonotype: This could be a read error, since a much larger clone is one nucleotide away. The chain links TRBV7-2 to TRBJ1-1; D remains unclear. The CDR3 is 13 amino acids. Germline assignment: CDR1 SGHTA and CDR2 FQGNSA. The CDR3 spells CAGSFTLNTEAFF. The CDR3 coding sequence is TGTGCCGGCAGCTTCACACTGAACACTGAAGCTTTCTTT.

The gene calls are TRBV3-1 and TRBJ2-5; D uncertain. Per the germline V gene, CDR1 is LGHDT and CDR2 is YNNKEL (reference sequence). The V and J ends lost 1 base and 5 bases respectively, with 11 bases between them. The CDR3 is made up of 14 amino acids. The CDR3 protein is CASSQVVGSETQYF. For the CDR3, the DNA is TGTGCCAGCAGCCAAGTCGTAGGTAGTGAGACCCAGTACTTC.

This clonotype was seen ten or more times. The J gene is TRBJ2-6, the V gene TRBV7-3, with a tentative D call TRBD2 (5 bases). The germline V and J ends were trimmed by 1 base and 1 base, with 8 bases remaining between them. CDR3 length: 16 amino acids. In germline, CDR1 is SGHTA, CDR2 FQGTGA. The chain's CDR3 is CASSLMRGSGANVLTF. The CDR3 nucleotides are TGTGCCAGCAGCTTAATGAGAGGGTCTGGGGCCAACGTCCTGACTTTC.

The chain has TRBV18 and TRBJ2-1; possibly TRBD1 or TRBD2 for D (5 bases each). There are 16 residues in the CDR3. The germline gives CDR1 KGHSH, CDR2 LQKENI. Between the trimmed V and J ends, which lost 0 bases and 2 bases, there was a span of 11 bases. CDR3 bases: TGTGCCAGCTCACCACCCGAGGGGCTCACCTACAATGAGCAGTTCTTC. Residues: CASSPPEGLTYNEQFF.

The chain links TRBV7-9 to TRBJ1-1, with D possibly being TRBD1 (6 bases). CDR1 is SEHNR and CDR2 is FQNEAQ in the germline V gene (reference sequence). Trimming shortened V by 5 bases and J by 0 bases, and 10 bases separated the two germline ends. This CDR3 is 14 amino acids long. CDR3 amino acids: CASSEGTLNTEAFF. The CDR3 bases are TGTGCCAGCAGCGAGGGGACACTGAACACTGAAGCTTTCTTT.

CDR3 protein: CASSVLAGGTYNEQFF. CDR3 in DNA: TGTGCCAGCAGCGTACTAGCGGGGGGAACGTACAATGAGCAGTTCTTC. The chain links TRBV7-2 to TRBJ2-1; 12 nucleotides align to TRBD2. The V gene's germline CDR1 is SGHTA and CDR2 FQGNSA. The CDR3 loop spans 16 amino acids. J gave up 4 bases and V 5 bases, and 6 bases lay outside the gene matches.

This clonotype was counted between two and nine times. V gene TRBV7-3 combines with J gene TRBJ2-1, with 9 bases aligning to TRBD2. The CDR3 loop spans 15 amino acids. Looked up from germline, CDR1 is SGHTA and CDR2 is FQGTGA. With 2 bases clipped from V and 7 bases from J, the junction kept 6 bases outside the gene matches. This CDR3 reads CASSLPGTSRNEQFF. CDR3 in DNA: TGTGCCAGCAGCTTACCGGGGACTAGCAGGAATGAGCAGTTCTTC.

This clonotype was found many times. The chain couples TRBV18 to TRBJ2-5; TRBD1 aligns across 7 bases. Per the germline V gene, CDR1 is KGHSH and CDR2 is LQKENI. The V segment lost 4 bases and the J segment 4 bases; nucleotides outside the gene matches: 9. This CDR3 contains 15 residues. The CDR3 is CASSLTEGAGETQYF. CDR3 nucleotides: TGTGCCAGCTCACTCACCGAGGGGGCCGGAGAGACCCAGTACTTC.

This clonotype was detected ten times or more. This rearrangement joins TRBV19 to TRBJ1-4; perhaps TRBD1 as D (5 bases). The ends were cut back, 6 bases at V and 0 bases at J, with 11 bases in the middle. CDR1 LNHDA and CDR2 SQIVND come from the germline V gene (reference sequence). This CDR3 has 15 residues. The CDR3 region is CASSFGAATNEKLFF. In nucleotides, the CDR3 is TGTGCCAGTAGCTTCGGGGCCGCAACTAATGAAAAACTGTTTTTT.

This sequence joins TRBV7-9 and TRBJ1-1; weak D call: TRBD1 (5 bases). The length of the CDR3 is 16 residues. V lost 1 base, J lost 0 bases, and 12 bases lay in between. CDR1 is SEHNR and CDR2 is FQNEAQ in the germline V gene (reference sequence). The CDR3 nucleotides are TGTGCCAGCAGCTTAGAAAGGGGCGGACTGAACACTGAAGCTTTCTTT. This sequence encodes CASSLERGGLNTEAFF.

This clonotype has at least ten counts. The chain links TRBV9 to TRBJ1-2; 7 bases are a match to TRBD1. With 3 bases clipped from V and 5 bases from J, the junction kept 10 bases outside the gene matches. Germline loops: CDR1 SGDLS, CDR2 YYNGEE. The CDR3 has 15 residues. The CDR3 loop is CASSADEGAWYGYTF. In DNA, the CDR3 is TGTGCCAGCAGCGCTGACGAGGGGGCATGGTATGGCTACACCTTC.

This clonotype appeared many times. The chain carries TRBV24-1 and TRBJ2-3; D is undetermined. Deletions cut 4 bases from V and 2 bases from J, with 0 bases between. The CDR3 totals 11 residues. Germline V gene data show CDR1 as KGHDR and CDR2 as SFDVKD. The CDR3 coding sequence is TGTGCCACCAGTGACACAGATACGCAGTATTTT. It translates to CATSDTDTQYF.

J is TRBJ1-1 and V is TRBV3-1; D unclear. CDR3 size: 14 residues. Trimming removed 3 bases from V and 1 base from J, with 9 bases in between. In germline, CDR1 is LGHDT, CDR2 YNNKEL (reference sequence). The CDR3 DNA is TGTGCCAGCAGCCAGGGGATTAAGAACACTGAAGCTTTCTTT. Its protein is CASSQGIKNTEAFF.

This clonotype was observed many times. The CDR3, as DNA: TGTGCCAGCAGCCAAGGATCCGCCCTTACCTACAATGAGCAGTTCTTC. Translating gives CASSQGSALTYNEQFF. The chain is built from TRBV3-1 and TRBJ2-1; D is ambiguous. The CDR3 extends over 16 amino acids. Germline CDR1 LGHDT, CDR2 YNNKEL (reference sequence). V was shortened by 1 base and J by 2 bases, with 12 bases between the two germline ends.